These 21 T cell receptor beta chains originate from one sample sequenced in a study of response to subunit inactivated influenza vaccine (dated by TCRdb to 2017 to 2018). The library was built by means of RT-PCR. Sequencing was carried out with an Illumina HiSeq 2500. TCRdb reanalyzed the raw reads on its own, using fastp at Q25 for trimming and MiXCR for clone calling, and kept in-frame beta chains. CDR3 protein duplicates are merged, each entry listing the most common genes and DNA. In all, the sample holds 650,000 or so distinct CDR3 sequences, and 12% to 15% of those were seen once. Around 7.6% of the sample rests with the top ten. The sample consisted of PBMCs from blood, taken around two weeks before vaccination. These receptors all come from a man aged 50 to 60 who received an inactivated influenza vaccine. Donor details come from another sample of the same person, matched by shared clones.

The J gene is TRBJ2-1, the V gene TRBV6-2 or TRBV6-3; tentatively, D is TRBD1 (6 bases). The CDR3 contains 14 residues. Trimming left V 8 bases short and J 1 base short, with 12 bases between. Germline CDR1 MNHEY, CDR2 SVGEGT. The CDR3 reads CASQPGDSYNEQFF. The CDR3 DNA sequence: TGTGCCAGCCAACCAGGGGATTCCTACAATGAGCAGTTCTTC.

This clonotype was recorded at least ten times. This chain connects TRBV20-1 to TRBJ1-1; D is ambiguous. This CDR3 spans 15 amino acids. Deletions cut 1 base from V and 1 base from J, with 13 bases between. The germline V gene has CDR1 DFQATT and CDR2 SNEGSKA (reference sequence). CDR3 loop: CSARGKGSWNTEAFF. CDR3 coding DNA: TGCAGTGCTAGAGGAAAGGGCAGCTGGAACACTGAAGCTTTCTTT.

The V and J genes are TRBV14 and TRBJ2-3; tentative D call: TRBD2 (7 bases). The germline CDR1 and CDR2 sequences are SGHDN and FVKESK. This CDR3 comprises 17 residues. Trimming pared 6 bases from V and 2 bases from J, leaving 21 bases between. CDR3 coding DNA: TGTGCCAGCAGTAAGAGGAAGGCGGGGGCCTACACAGATACGCAGTATTTT. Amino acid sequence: CASSKRKAGAYTDTQYF.

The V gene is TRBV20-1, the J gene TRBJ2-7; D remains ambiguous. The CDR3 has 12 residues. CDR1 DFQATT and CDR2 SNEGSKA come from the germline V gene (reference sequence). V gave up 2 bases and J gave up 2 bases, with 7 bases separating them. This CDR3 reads CSARMTTYEQYF. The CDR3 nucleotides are TGCAGTGCTAGAATGACAACCTACGAGCAGTACTTC.

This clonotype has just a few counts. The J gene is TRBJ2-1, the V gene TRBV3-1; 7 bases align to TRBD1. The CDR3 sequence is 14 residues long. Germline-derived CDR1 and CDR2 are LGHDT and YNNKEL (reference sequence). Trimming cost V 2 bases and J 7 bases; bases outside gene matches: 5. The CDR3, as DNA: TGTGCCAGCAGCCAATCCACACAGGGGAATGAGCAGTTCTTC. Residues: CASSQSTQGNEQFF.

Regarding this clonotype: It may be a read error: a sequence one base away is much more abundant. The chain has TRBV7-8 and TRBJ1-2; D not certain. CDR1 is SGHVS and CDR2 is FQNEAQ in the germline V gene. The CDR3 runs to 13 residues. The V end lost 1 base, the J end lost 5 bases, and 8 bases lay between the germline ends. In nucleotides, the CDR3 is TGTGCCAGCAGCTTAGGGCATGAGTATGGCTACACCTTC. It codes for CASSLGHEYGYTF. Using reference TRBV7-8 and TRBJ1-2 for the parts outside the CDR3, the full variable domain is GAGVSQSPRYKVAKRGQDVALRCDPISGHVSLFWYQQALGQGPEFLTYFQNEAQLDKSGLPSDRFFAERPEGSVSTLKIQRTQQEDSAVYLCASSLGHEYGYTFGSGTRLTVV.

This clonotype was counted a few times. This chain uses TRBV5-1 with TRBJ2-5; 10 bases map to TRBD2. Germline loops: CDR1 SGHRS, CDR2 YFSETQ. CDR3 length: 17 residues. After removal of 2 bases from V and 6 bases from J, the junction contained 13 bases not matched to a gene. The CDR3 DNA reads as TGCGCCAGCAGCTTTGGACTAGCGGCCATCAACTTGAAGACCCAGTACTTC. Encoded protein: CASSFGLAAINLKTQYF.

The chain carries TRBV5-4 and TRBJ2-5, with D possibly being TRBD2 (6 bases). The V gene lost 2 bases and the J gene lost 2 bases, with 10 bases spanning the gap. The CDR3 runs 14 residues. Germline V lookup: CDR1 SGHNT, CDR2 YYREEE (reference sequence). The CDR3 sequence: CASSLGREQETQYF. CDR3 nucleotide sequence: TGTGCCAGCAGCTTAGGGCGGGAACAAGAGACCCAGTACTTC.

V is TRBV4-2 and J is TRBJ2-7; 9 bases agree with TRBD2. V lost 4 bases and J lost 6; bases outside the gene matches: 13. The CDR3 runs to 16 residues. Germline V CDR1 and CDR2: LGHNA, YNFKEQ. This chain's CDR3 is CASSRSDLAGAGEQYF. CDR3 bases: TGTGCCAGCAGCCGGTCGGATTTAGCGGGAGCGGGCGAGCAGTACTTC.

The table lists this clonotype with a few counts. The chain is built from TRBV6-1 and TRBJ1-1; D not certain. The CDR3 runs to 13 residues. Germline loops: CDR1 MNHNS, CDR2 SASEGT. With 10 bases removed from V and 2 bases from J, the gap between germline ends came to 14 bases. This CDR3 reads CATPKNLNTEAFF. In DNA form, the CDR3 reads TGTGCCACCCCTAAAAATTTAAACACTGAAGCTTTCTTT.

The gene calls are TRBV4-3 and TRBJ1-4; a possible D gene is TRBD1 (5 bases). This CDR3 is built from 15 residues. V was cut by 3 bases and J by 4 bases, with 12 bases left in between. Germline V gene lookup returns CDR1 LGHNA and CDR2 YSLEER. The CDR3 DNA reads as TGCGCCAGCAGCCAGGAGGGACGGATTAATGAAAAACTGTTTTTT. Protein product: CASSQEGRINEKLFF.

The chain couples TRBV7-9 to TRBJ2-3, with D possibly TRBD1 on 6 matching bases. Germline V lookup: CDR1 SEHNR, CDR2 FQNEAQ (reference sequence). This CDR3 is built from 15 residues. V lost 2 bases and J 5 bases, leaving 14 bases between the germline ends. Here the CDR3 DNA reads TGTGCCAGCAGCTTAACACAGGGTTTTGGAGATACGCAGTATTTT. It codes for CASSLTQGFGDTQYF.

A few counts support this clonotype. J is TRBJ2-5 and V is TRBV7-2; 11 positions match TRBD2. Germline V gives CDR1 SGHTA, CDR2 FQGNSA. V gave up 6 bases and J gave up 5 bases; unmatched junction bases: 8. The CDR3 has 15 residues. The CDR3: CASRLAGGSRETQYF. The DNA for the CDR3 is TGTGCCAGCAGGCTAGCGGGGGGATCCCGGGAGACCCAGTACTTC.

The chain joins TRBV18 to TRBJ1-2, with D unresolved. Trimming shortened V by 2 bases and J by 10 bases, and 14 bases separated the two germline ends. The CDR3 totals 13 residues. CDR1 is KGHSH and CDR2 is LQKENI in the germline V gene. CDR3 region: CASSPAFGQPYTF. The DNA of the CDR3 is TGTGCCAGCTCACCAGCATTTGGGCAGCCCTACACCTTC.

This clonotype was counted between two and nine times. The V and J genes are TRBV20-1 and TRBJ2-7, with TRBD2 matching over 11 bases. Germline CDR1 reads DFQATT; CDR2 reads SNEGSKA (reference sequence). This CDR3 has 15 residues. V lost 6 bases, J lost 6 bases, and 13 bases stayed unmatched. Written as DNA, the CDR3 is TGCAGTGCCCCTCGCCCCCGGCTAGCGGGAGGCGAGCAGTACTTC. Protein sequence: CSAPRPRLAGGEQYF.

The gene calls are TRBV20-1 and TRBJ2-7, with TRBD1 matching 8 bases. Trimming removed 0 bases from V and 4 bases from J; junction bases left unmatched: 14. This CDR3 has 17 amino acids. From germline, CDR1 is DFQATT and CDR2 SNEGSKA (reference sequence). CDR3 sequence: CSARDASGGGLLYEQYF. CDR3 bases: TGCAGTGCTAGAGATGCGTCAGGGGGCGGTCTCCTTTACGAGCAGTACTTC.

The CDR3 sequence: CSVGPRGISYNEQFF. CDR3 nucleotide sequence: TGCAGCGTCGGCCCCAGGGGTATCTCCTACAATGAGCAGTTCTTC. The chain joins TRBV29-1 to TRBJ2-1; D perhaps matches TRBD1 (6 bases). Trimming cost V 6 bases and J 0 bases, with 15 bases left between them. This CDR3 has 15 amino acids. Germline values: CDR1 SQVTM, CDR2 ANQGSEA.

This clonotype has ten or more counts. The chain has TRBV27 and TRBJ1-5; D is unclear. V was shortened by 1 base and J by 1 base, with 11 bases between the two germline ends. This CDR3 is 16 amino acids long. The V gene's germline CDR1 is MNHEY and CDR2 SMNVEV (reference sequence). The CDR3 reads CASSLWAPTSNQPQHF. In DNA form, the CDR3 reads TGTGCCAGCAGTTTATGGGCTCCAACGAGCAATCAGCCCCAGCATTTT.

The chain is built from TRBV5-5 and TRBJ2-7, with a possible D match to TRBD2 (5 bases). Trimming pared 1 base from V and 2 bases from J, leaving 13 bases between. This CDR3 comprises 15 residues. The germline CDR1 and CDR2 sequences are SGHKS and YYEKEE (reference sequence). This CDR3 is CASSLRGGSTYEQYF. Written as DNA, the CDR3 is TGTGCCAGCAGCTTGAGAGGCGGGTCGACCTACGAGCAGTACTTC.

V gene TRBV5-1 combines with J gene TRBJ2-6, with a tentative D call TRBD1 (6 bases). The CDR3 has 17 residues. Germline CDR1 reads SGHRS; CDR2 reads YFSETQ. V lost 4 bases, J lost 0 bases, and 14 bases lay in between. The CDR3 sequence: CASSIQGLSSGANVLTF. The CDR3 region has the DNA TGCGCCAGCAGCATACAGGGCCTAAGCTCTGGGGCCAACGTCCTGACTTTC.

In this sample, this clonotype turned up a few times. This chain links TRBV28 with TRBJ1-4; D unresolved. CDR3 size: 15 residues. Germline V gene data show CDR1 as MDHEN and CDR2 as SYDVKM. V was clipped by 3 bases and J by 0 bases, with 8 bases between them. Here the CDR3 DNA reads TGTGCCAGCAGTTTTTCGGATGCAACTAATGAAAAACTGTTTTTT. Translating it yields CASSFSDATNEKLFF. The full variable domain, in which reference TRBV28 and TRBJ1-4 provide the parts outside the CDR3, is DVKVTQSSRYLVKRTGEKVFLECVQDMDHENMFWYRQDPGLGLRLIYFSYDVKMKEKGDIPEGYSVSREKKERFSLILESASTNQTSMYLCASSFSDATNEKLFFGSGTQLSVL.